This T cell receptor beta chain was sequenced during a study of T cell responses to AZD1222 COVID-19 vaccine. The J segment lost 4 bases and the V segment lost 2 bases, leaving 4 bases of the junction unmatched. CDR1 is SGHRS and CDR2 is YFSETQ in the germline V gene. The CDR3 has 15 residues. The table came from immunoSEQ multiplex PCR; TCRdb's copy has only in-frame clones and leaves some out. The table lists 75,000 to 85,000 clones, 75% to 90% of them singletons. In its sample, this clone was seen once. V and J are TRBV5-1 and TRBJ2-2; 8 bases are a match to TRBD2. The material sequenced was peripheral blood, taken 28 days after the second AZD1222 dose. The TCR sequence derives from an adult who received the AZD1222 COVID-19 vaccine. The CDR3 loop is CASSFREGVTGELFF. CDR3 coding DNA: TGCGCCAGCAGCTTCCGGGAGGGGGTCACCGGGGAGCTGTTTTTT.